The rows below give T cell receptor beta chains drawn from one sample of a study of T-cell reconstitution after alpha-beta-depleted transplantation in children. TCRdb re-called the PCR reads through MiXCR, storing one row per CDR3 protein. Of 380,000 or so distinct CDR3 sequences in the sample, 10% to 15% were seen once. This sample comprised PBMCs, obtained from the stem cell graft. The receptors here all came from a human donor who donated a stem cell graft to a child with Fanconi anemia. Each CDR3 is given with its conserved first and last residue. D genes are given only for firm matches. The listing skips clone size in some rows; elsewhere it reads once, few, many or a size class.

>few|TRBJ2-7|NA|TRBV3-1
CASSQAQGGTYEQYF
TGTGCCAGCAGCCAAGCCCAGGGGGGAACCTACGAGCAGTACTTC
>many|TRBJ2-2|NA|TRBV4-2
CASSQDLGPGELFF
TGTGCCAGCAGCCAAGATTTGGGCCCCGGGGAGCTGTTTTTT
>few|TRBJ2-2|NA|TRBV4-3
CASSQDQGRLTGELFF
TGCGCCAGCAGCCAAGATCAAGGGCGCCTCACCGGGGAGCTGTTTTTT
>few|TRBJ1-4|NA|TRBV29-1
CSVRSSGANNEKLFF
TGCAGCGTGCGCTCGTCGGGGGCGAATAATGAAAAACTGTTTTTT
>many|TRBJ1-2|TRBD1|TRBV20-1
CSARTGTRSGYTF
TGCAGTGCCAGGACAGGGACTAGGAGCGGCTACACCTTC
>NA|TRBJ2-1|TRBD2|TRBV4-2
CASSQDETSGYNEQFF
TGTGCCAGCAGCCAAGATGAGACTAGCGGGTACAATGAGCAGTTCTTC
>many|TRBJ1-6|NA|TRBV7-8
CASSLESGRNSPLHF
TGTGCCAGCAGCTTAGAGTCAGGGCGGAATTCACCCCTCCACTTT
>once|TRBJ2-1|NA|TRBV12-3/TRBV12-4
CAFCRVSGAEGAYNEQFF
TGTGCCTTCTGTCGAGTTTCGGGGGCGGAGGGGGCGTACAATGAGCAGTTCTTC
>few|TRBJ2-5|NA|TRBV2
CASRLGKETQYF
TGTGCCAGCAGGCTGGGGAAAGAGACCCAGTACTTC
>NA|TRBJ1-6|NA|TRBV5-5
CASSPTGILGPPLHF
TGTGCCAGCAGCCCCACCGGGATACTAGGGCCACCCCTCCACTTT
>few|TRBJ1-2|NA|TRBV7-2
CASSLGIQNYGYTF
TGTGCCAGCAGCTTAGGTATTCAGAACTATGGCTACACCTTC
>NA|TRBJ1-5|NA|TRBV6-5
CASSPSGGASYQPQHF
TGTGCCAGCAGTCCCTCGGGGGGAGCCAGTTATCAGCCCCAGCATTTT
>NA|TRBJ1-2|NA|TRBV5-1
CASSRWTEDYGYTF
TGCGCCAGCAGCCGATGGACAGAAGACTATGGCTACACCTTC
>many|TRBJ2-3|NA|TRBV28
CASSHRKGTPGKTDTQYF
TGTGCCAGCAGTCACCGAAAAGGGACTCCCGGAAAGACAGATACGCAGTATTTT
>few|TRBJ1-5|TRBD1|TRBV6-5
CASSPGQGRNQPQHF
TGTGCCAGCAGTCCCGGACAGGGGCGAAATCAGCCCCAGCATTTT
>few|TRBJ2-3|TRBD1|TRBV27
CASSLSPPGQAQDTQYF
TGTGCCAGCAGTTTATCACCCCCGGGACAGGCCCAAGATACGCAGTATTTT
>NA|TRBJ2-5|NA|TRBV5-1
CASSAGRHQETQYF
TGCGCCAGCAGCGCTGGGAGACACCAAGAGACCCAGTACTTC
>few|TRBJ1-4|NA|TRBV4-3
CASSQGAAPTNEKLFF
TGCGCCAGCAGCCAAGGGGCGGCACCCACTAATGAAAAACTGTTTTTT
>NA|TRBJ1-6|NA|TRBV3-1
CASSRYRGASYGSPLHF
TGTGCCAGCAGCCGCTACCGAGGGGCCTCCTACGGATCACCCCTCCACTTT
>many|TRBJ2-7|TRBD2|TRBV7-2
CASSFPGTSSEQYF
TGTGCCAGCAGCTTCCCCGGGACTAGCTCCGAGCAGTACTTC
>NA|TRBJ1-1|NA|TRBV7-6
CASSYTAGALNTEAFF
TGTGCCAGCAGCTACACTGCCGGGGCTTTGAACACTGAAGCTTTCTTT
>NA|TRBJ2-1|NA|TRBV4-3
CASSRLGREQFF
TGCGCCAGCAGCCGTCTGGGCCGTGAGCAGTTCTTC